A selection of T cell receptor beta chains follows, all from one sample in a study of blood T cell repertoires in COVID-19. Clones were sequenced by immunoSEQ multiplex PCR, and TCRdb holds only the in-frame ones, with some missing. The sample yields 65,000 or so clones, around four fifths seen once. Sample: peripheral blood. Source of these receptors: a woman between 50 and 59 years old with active or convalescent COVID-19. CDR3s include the opening cysteine and the closing phenylalanine or tryptophan. A D gene is named only where the DNA matches it firmly. Some rows have no size entry. The others give once, few or many, or a class for an expanded clone.

v_call: TRBV9; j_call: TRBJ2-3; clone_size: many; d_call: .; cdr3_nt: TGTGCCAGCAGCGTACAGGGCGGGGGCACAGATACGCAGTATTTT; cdr3_aa: CASSVQGGGTDTQYF
v_call: TRBV25-1; j_call: TRBJ1-5; clone_size: .; d_call: TRBD1; cdr3_nt: TGTGCCAGCAGTGCAGGGGGCGGCAATCAGCCCCAGCATTTT; cdr3_aa: CASSAGGGNQPQHF
v_call: TRBV5-1; j_call: TRBJ1-1; clone_size: .; d_call: TRBD1; cdr3_nt: TGCGCCAGCAGCGCGGGACAGAGCCCCAACACTGAAGCTTTCTTT; cdr3_aa: CASSAGQSPNTEAFF
v_call: TRBV6-5; j_call: TRBJ1-4; clone_size: .; d_call: .; cdr3_nt: TGTGCCAGCAGGGCTCAGGGCCCAACTAATGAAAAACTGTTTTTT; cdr3_aa: CASRAQGPTNEKLFF
v_call: TRBV2; j_call: TRBJ1-6; clone_size: .; d_call: .; cdr3_nt: TGTGCCAGCAGTGCCCGCCAGGGGACGGGTTCACCCCTCCACTTT; cdr3_aa: CASSARQGTGSPLHF
v_call: TRBV5-6; j_call: TRBJ2-1; clone_size: .; d_call: .; cdr3_nt: TGTGCCAGCAGCTTTCTACGGGGTGAGCAGTTCTTC; cdr3_aa: CASSFLRGEQFF
v_call: TRBV30; j_call: TRBJ2-5; clone_size: .; d_call: .; cdr3_nt: TGTGCCTTCCACCAGGGAACAGGGGAGACCCAGTACTTC; cdr3_aa: CAFHQGTGETQYF
v_call: TRBV29-1; j_call: TRBJ1-1; clone_size: .; d_call: .; cdr3_nt: TGCAGCGTTGAAGATGGTAGACGGGGAGAGAGGACTGAAGCTTTCTTT; cdr3_aa: CSVEDGRRGERTEAFF
v_call: TRBV5-5; j_call: TRBJ1-2; clone_size: .; d_call: .; cdr3_nt: TGTGCCAGCAGCTTGCCCATGGGGGGGGCTCTCGGTGGCTACACCTTC; cdr3_aa: CASSLPMGGALGGYTF
v_call: TRBV6-2/TRBV6-3; j_call: TRBJ1-2; clone_size: once; d_call: .; cdr3_nt: TGTGCCAGCAGTTACTCCGGGGATGGCTACACCTTC; cdr3_aa: CASSYSGDGYTF
v_call: TRBV11-3; j_call: TRBJ2-4; clone_size: .; d_call: TRBD1; cdr3_nt: TGTGCCAGCAGCCGGGACAGGCCTAAAAACATTCAGTACTTC; cdr3_aa: CASSRDRPKNIQYF
v_call: TRBV10-3; j_call: TRBJ1-5; clone_size: .; d_call: .; cdr3_nt: TGTGCCATCAGTGAGTCTAGCTCGGGAGGGTCCAATCAGCCCCAGCATTTT; cdr3_aa: CAISESSSGGSNQPQHF
v_call: TRBV5-6; j_call: TRBJ2-1; clone_size: .; d_call: TRBD2; cdr3_nt: TGTGCCAGCAGCCCGGGACTAGCCTACAATGAGCAGTTCTTC; cdr3_aa: CASSPGLAYNEQFF
v_call: TRBV28; j_call: TRBJ2-5; clone_size: .; d_call: TRBD1; cdr3_nt: TGTGCCAGCAGTTTAGCGGGGACAGGGGGAGAGACCCAGTACTTC; cdr3_aa: CASSLAGTGGETQYF
v_call: TRBV2; j_call: TRBJ2-2; clone_size: .; d_call: .; cdr3_nt: TGTGCCAGCAGTGAGGGGCCCCGAATGACCGGGGAGCTGTTTTTT; cdr3_aa: CASSEGPRMTGELFF
v_call: TRBV24-1; j_call: TRBJ1-2; clone_size: few; d_call: TRBD1; cdr3_nt: TGTGCCACCAGTGAGGGACAGGGAAGGGGCTACACCTTC; cdr3_aa: CATSEGQGRGYTF
v_call: TRBV6-6; j_call: TRBJ2-1; clone_size: once; d_call: .; cdr3_nt: TGTGCCAGCAGACTTTTCCGGGACTCCTACAATGAGCAGTTCTTC; cdr3_aa: CASRLFRDSYNEQFF
v_call: TRBV4-2; j_call: TRBJ1-1; clone_size: .; d_call: TRBD1; cdr3_nt: TGTGCCAGCAGCCAAGGACAGGGGAACACTGAAGCTTTCTTT; cdr3_aa: CASSQGQGNTEAFF
v_call: TRBV7-9; j_call: TRBJ2-7; clone_size: .; d_call: .; cdr3_nt: TGTGCCGGTGCCCGGACAGCCTACGAGCAGTACTTC; cdr3_aa: CAGARTAYEQYF
v_call: TRBV6-1; j_call: TRBJ1-2; clone_size: .; d_call: TRBD1; cdr3_nt: TGTGCCAGCAGTGAAAAGGGGGCGATTCCCTATGGCTACACCTTC; cdr3_aa: CASSEKGAIPYGYTF
v_call: TRBV30; j_call: TRBJ2-5; clone_size: .; d_call: TRBD2; cdr3_nt: TGTGCCTGGAGTTCGTCGGGACTAGCGGGGGGGGAGACCCAGTACTTC; cdr3_aa: CAWSSSGLAGGETQYF
v_call: TRBV6-2/TRBV6-3; j_call: TRBJ2-1; clone_size: .; d_call: TRBD1; cdr3_nt: TGTGCCAGCAGTAGGACAGGGAGACCCTACAATGAGCAGTTCTTC; cdr3_aa: CASSRTGRPYNEQFF
v_call: TRBV7-2; j_call: TRBJ1-2; clone_size: .; d_call: TRBD1; cdr3_nt: TGTGCCAGCAGCTTATTGGGCAGGGGGCTTCGAGGCTACACCTTC; cdr3_aa: CASSLLGRGLRGYTF
v_call: TRBV5-6; j_call: TRBJ1-1; clone_size: .; d_call: TRBD1; cdr3_nt: TGTGCCAGCAGCTTTCGACAGGGGGCGATGATTACTGAAGCTTTCTTT; cdr3_aa: CASSFRQGAMITEAFF
v_call: TRBV27; j_call: TRBJ2-7; clone_size: .; d_call: TRBD1; cdr3_nt: TGTGCCAGCAGTTCCGGGACAGGGTTCTCCTACGAGCAGTACTTC; cdr3_aa: CASSSGTGFSYEQYF
v_call: TRBV7-3; j_call: TRBJ2-1; clone_size: .; d_call: TRBD2; cdr3_nt: TGTGCCAGCTCTACCGGGACTAGCGGGAGTAATGAGCAGTTCTTC; cdr3_aa: CASSTGTSGSNEQFF
v_call: TRBV2; j_call: TRBJ2-3; clone_size: .; d_call: .; cdr3_nt: TGTGCCAGCGGTAGCGGATGGGAAGATACGCAGTATTTT; cdr3_aa: CASGSGWEDTQYF
v_call: TRBV18; j_call: TRBJ2-7; clone_size: .; d_call: .; cdr3_nt: TGTGCCAGCTCTCCCGGGACACTCGGTTGGTACGAGCAGTACTTC; cdr3_aa: CASSPGTLGWYEQYF
v_call: TRBV27; j_call: TRBJ2-7; clone_size: .; d_call: .; cdr3_nt: TGTGCCAGCACCTCACAGGGCTCCTACGAGCAGTACTTC; cdr3_aa: CASTSQGSYEQYF
v_call: TRBV5-6; j_call: TRBJ1-1; clone_size: .; d_call: TRBD1; cdr3_nt: TGTGCCAGCATCACCGGACAGGGGGTGGTTGGTGAAGCTTTCTTT; cdr3_aa: CASITGQGVVGEAFF
v_call: TRBV7-8; j_call: TRBJ1-2; clone_size: once; d_call: .; cdr3_nt: TGTGCCAGCAGCCCTGGGGGGGGCTATGGCTACACCTTC; cdr3_aa: CASSPGGGYGYTF
v_call: TRBV15; j_call: TRBJ1-5; clone_size: many; d_call: .; cdr3_nt: TGTGCCACCAGCCCGACCTATGGGGGGGATCAGCCCCAGCATTTT; cdr3_aa: CATSPTYGGDQPQHF
v_call: TRBV6-6; j_call: TRBJ1-5; clone_size: .; d_call: .; cdr3_nt: TGTGCCAGCAGTTACGAGGCGGGCAATCAGCCCCAGCATTTT; cdr3_aa: CASSYEAGNQPQHF
v_call: TRBV5-1; j_call: TRBJ2-3; clone_size: .; d_call: TRBD2; cdr3_nt: TGCGCCAGCAGTCGGACTAGCGGGAGGACAGATACGCAGTATTTT; cdr3_aa: CASSRTSGRTDTQYF